This T cell receptor (beta chain) was sequenced in a study of spatial heterogeneity in lung cancer. Overall study context: Samples came from about 72 TRACERx patients with untreated early-stage lung cancer.

Time point denoted: blood at routine non-recurrence follow-up after resection. The CDR3 length is 12 residues. V was pared by 5 bases and J by 1 base, with 8 bases between. Germline V gene sequence: CDR1 DFQATT, CDR2 SNEGSKA (reference sequence). TCR cDNA molecules each carried a unique molecular identifier. TCRdb recomputed calls from the 5' RACE reads with MiXCR, one row per CDR3 protein. The table includes roughly 18,000 distinct CDR3 sequences, 15% to 20% detected once. Sequenced here: PBMCs, sampled at follow-up. The receptor was derived from a male donor with early-stage non-small cell lung cancer. The chain employs TRBV20-1 and TRBJ1-2; the D is unclear. As DNA, the CDR3 is TGCAGTGCTGCACAGATTAACTATGGCTACACCTTC. The encoded protein is CSAAQINYGYTF.